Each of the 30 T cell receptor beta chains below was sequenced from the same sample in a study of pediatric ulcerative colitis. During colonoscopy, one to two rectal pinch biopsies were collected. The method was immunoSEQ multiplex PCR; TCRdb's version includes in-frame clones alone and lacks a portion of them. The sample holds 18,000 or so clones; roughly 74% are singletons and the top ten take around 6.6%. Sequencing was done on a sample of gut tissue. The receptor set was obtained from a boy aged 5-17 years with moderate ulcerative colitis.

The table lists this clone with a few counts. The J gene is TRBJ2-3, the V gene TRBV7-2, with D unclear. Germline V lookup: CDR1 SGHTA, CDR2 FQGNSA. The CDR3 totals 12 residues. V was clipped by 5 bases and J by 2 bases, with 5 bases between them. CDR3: CASSPTTDTQYF. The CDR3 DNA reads TGTGCCAGCAGCCCAACCACAGATACGCAGTATTTT.

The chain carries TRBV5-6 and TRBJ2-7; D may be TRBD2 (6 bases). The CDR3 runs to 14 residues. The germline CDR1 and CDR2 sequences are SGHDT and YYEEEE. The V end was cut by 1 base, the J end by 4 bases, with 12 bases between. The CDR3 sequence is CASSLPGAEYEQYF. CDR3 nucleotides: TGTGCCAGCAGCTTGCCGGGAGCTGAATACGAGCAGTACTTC. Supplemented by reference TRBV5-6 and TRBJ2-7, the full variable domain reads DAGVTQSPTHLIKTRGQQVTLRCSPKSGHDTVSWYQQALGQGPQFIFQYYEEEERQRGNFPDRFSGHQFPNYSSELNVNALLLGDSALYLCASSLPGAEYEQYFGPGTRLTVT.

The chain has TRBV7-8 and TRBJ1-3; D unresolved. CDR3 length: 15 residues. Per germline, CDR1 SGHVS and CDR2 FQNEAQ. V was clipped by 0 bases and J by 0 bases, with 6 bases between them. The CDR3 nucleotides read TGTGCCAGCAGCTTAGCGGCAGACTCTGGAAACACCATATATTTT. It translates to CASSLAADSGNTIYF. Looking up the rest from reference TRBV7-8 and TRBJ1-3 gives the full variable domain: GAGVSQSPRYKVAKRGQDVALRCDPISGHVSLFWYQQALGQGPEFLTYFQNEAQLDKSGLPSDRFFAERPEGSVSTLKIQRTQQEDSAVYLCASSLAADSGNTIYFGEGSWLTVV.

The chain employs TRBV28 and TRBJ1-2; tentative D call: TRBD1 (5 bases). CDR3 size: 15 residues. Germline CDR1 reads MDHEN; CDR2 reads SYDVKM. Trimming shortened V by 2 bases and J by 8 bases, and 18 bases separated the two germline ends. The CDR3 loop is CASSLPRAQGGGYTF. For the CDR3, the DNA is TGTGCCAGCAGTTTACCTCGAGCGCAGGGTGGCGGCTACACCTTC.

CDR3 in amino acids: CASSPDRGHYEQYF. CDR3 in DNA: TGTGCCAGCAGCCCGGACAGGGGACACTACGAGCAGTACTTC. The V gene is TRBV11-1, the J gene TRBJ2-7; the match to TRBD1 covers 9 bases. V lost 5 bases, J lost 3 bases, and 5 bases stayed unmatched. CDR1 and CDR2 from the germline V gene are SGHAT and FQDESV (reference sequence). CDR3 length: 14 residues.

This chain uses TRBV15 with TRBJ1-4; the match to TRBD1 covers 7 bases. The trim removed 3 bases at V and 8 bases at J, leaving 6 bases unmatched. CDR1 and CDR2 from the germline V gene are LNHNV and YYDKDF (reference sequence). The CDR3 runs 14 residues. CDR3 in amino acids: CATSSWDSEEKLFF. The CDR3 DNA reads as TGTGCCACCAGCAGTTGGGACAGCGAAGAAAAACTGTTTTTT.

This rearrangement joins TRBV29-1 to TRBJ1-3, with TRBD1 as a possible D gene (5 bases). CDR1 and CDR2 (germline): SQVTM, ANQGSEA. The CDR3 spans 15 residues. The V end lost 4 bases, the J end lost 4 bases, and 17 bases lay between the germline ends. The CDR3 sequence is CSVAKQAGGGNTIYF. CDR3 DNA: TGCAGCGTTGCAAAACAGGCTGGGGGAGGAAACACCATATATTTT.

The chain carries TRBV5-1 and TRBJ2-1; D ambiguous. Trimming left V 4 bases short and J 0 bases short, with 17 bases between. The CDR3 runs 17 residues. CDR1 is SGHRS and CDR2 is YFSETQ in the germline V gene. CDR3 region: CASSAGPPPGSYNEQFF. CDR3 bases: TGCGCCAGCAGCGCCGGGCCCCCCCCGGGCTCCTACAATGAGCAGTTCTTC.

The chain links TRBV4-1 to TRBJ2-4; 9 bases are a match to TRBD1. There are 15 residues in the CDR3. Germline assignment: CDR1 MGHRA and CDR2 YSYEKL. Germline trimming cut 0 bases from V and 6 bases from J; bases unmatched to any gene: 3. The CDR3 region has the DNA TGCGCCAGCAGCCAAGATCGACAGGGGGGAAACATTCAGTACTTC. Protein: CASSQDRQGGNIQYF.

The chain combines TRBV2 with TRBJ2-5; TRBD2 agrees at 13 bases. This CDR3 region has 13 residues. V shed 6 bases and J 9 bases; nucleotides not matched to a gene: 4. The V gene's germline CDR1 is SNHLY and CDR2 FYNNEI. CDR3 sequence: CASRLTSGRPQYF. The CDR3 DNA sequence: TGTGCCAGCAGATTGACTAGCGGGAGGCCCCAGTACTTC.

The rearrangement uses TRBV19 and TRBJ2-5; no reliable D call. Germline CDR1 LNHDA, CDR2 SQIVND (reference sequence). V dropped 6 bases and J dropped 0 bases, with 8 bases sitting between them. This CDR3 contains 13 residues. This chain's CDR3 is CASSGQNQETQYF. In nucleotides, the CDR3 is TGTGCCAGTAGCGGGCAGAACCAAGAGACCCAGTACTTC.

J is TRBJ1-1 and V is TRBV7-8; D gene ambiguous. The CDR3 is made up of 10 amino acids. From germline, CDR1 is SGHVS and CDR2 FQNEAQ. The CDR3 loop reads CATGISTAFF. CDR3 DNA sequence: TGTGCGACGGGGATTTCGACGGCTTTCTTT.

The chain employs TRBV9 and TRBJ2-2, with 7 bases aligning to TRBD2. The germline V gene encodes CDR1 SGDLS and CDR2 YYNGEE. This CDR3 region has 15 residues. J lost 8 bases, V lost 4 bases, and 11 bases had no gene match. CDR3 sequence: CASSPLAGERGELFF. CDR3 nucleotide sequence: TGTGCCAGCAGCCCCTTGGCGGGGGAACGTGGGGAGCTGTTTTTT.

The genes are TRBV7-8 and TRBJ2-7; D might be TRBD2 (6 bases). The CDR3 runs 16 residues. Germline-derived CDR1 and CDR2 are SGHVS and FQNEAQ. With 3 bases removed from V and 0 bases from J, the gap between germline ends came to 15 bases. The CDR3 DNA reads TGTGCCAGCAGCTTCCCCGGGGGACCCCTCTCCTACGAGCAGTACTTC. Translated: CASSFPGGPLSYEQYF.

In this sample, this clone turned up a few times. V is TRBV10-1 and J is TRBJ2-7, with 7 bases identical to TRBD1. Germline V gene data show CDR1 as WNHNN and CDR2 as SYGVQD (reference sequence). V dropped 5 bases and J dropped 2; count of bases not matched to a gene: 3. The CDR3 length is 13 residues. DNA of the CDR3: TGCGCCAGCAGTCCGACAGGGACCTACGAGCAGTACTTC. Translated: CASSPTGTYEQYF.

The CDR3 loop is CASSNSGGAGDTQYF. CDR3 DNA sequence: TGTGCCAGCAGCAATAGCGGGGGGGCTGGTGATACGCAGTATTTT. This chain joins TRBV7-9 and TRBJ2-3; TRBD2 matches at 11 bases. From germline, CDR1 is SEHNR and CDR2 FQNEAQ (reference sequence). The CDR3 contains 15 residues. V was pared by 5 bases and J by 6 bases, with 7 bases of the junction left unmatched.

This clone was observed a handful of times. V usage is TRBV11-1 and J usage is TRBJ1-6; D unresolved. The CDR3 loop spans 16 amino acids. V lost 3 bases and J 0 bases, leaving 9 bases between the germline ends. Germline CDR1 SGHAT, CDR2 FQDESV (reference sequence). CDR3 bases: TGTGCCAGCAGCTTTCAGATGAGCTCCTATAATTCACCCCTCCACTTT. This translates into CASSFQMSSYNSPLHF.

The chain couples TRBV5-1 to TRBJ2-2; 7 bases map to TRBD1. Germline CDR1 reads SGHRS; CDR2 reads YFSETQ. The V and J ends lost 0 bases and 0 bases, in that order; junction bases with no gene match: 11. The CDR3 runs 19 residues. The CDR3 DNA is TGCGCCAGCAGCTTGGGACGATACAGGGGCGGCACGAACACCGGGGAGCTGTTTTTT. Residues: CASSLGRYRGGTNTGELFF.

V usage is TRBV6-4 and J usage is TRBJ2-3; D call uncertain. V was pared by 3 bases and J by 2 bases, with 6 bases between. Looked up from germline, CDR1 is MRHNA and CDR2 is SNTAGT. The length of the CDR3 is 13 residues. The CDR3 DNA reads TGTGCCAGCAGTGATGGGGACACAGATACGCAGTATTTT. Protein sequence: CASSDGDTDTQYF.

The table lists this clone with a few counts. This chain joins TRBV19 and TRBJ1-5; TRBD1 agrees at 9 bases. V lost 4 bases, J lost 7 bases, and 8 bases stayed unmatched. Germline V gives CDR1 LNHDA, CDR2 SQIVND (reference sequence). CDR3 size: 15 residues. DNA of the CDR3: TGTGCCAGTAGTACAAATACAGGGGGCGGGCAGCCCCAGCATTTT. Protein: CASSTNTGGGQPQHF.

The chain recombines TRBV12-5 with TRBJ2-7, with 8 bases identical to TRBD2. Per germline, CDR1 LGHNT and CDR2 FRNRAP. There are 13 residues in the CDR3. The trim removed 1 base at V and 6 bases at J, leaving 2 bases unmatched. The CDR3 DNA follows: TGTGCTAGTGGTTTGGGAGCGGGAGTCGAGCAGTACTTC. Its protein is CASGLGAGVEQYF.

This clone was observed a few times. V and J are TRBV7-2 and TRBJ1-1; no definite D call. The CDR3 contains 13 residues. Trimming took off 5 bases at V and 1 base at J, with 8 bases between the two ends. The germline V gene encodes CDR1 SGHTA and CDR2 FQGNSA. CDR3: CASSPMGNTEAFF. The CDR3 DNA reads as TGTGCCAGCAGCCCCATGGGGAACACTGAAGCTTTCTTT.

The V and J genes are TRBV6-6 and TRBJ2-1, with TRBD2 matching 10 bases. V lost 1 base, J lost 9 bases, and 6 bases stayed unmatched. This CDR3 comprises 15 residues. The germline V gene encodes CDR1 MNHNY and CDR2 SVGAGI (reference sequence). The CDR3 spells CASSYLSGGASEQFF. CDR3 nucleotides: TGTGCCAGCAGTTACTTAAGCGGGGGGGCCAGTGAGCAGTTCTTC.

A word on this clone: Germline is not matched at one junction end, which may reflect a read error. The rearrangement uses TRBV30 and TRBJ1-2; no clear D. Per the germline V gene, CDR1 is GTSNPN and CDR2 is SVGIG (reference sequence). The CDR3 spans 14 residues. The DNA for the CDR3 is TGTGCCTGGAGTGTACGGAACGCTAAGTATGGCTACACCTTC. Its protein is CAWSVRNAKYGYTF.

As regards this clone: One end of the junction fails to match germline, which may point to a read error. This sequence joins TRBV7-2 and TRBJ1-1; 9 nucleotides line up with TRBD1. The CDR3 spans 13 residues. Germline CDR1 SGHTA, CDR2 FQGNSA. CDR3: CASRLQPGQGAIF. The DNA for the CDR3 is TGTGCCAGCAGATTACAACCGGGACAGGGAGCAATCTTT.

The DNA for the CDR3 is TGTGCCAGCAGTTACTCGAAAGTAGGGGTGACGCAGTATTTT. This encodes CASSYSKVGVTQYF. This chain uses TRBV6-6 with TRBJ2-3, with D tentatively TRBD1 (5 bases). The CDR3 is made up of 14 amino acids. Trimming stripped 0 bases from V and 9 bases from J, with 13 bases between. Looked up from germline, CDR1 is MNHNY and CDR2 is SVGAGI (reference sequence).

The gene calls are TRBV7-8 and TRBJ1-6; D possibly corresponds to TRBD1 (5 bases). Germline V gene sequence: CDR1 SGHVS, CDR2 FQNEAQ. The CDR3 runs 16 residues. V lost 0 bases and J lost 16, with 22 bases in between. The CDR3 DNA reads TGTGCCAGCAGCTTAGCGGGGGGACCCCGCGATTTAAGGCTCCACTTT. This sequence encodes CASSLAGGPRDLRLHF.

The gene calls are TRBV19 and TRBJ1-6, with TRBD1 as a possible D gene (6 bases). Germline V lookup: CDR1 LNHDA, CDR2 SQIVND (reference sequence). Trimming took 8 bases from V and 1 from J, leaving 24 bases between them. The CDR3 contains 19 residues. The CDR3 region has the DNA TGTGCCAGTCCGCCACACGGTCAAACAGGGATATCCTATAATTCACCCCTCCACTTT. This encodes CASPPHGQTGISYNSPLHF.

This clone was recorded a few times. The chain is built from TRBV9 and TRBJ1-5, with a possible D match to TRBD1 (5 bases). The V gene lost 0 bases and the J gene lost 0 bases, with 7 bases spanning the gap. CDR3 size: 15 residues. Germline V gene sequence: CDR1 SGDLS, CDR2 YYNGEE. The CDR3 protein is CASSVDGGSNQPQHF. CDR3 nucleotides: TGTGCCAGCAGCGTAGATGGGGGTAGCAATCAGCCCCAGCATTTT. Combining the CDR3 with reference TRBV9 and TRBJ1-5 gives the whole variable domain DSGVTQTPKHLITATGQRVTLRCSPRSGDLSVYWYQQSLDQGLQFLIQYYNGEERAKGNILERFSAQQFPDLHSELNLSSLELGDSALYFCASSVDGGSNQPQHFGDGTRLSIL.

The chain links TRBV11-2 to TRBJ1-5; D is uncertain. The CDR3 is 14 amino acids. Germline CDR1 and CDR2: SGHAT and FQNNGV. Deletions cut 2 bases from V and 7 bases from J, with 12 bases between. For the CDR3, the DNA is TGTGCCAGCAGCTTATGGCCAGAGTCACAGCCCCAGCATTTT. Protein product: CASSLWPESQPQHF.